This T cell receptor (beta chain) was captured in a study of blood T cells in healthy people across ages. Study-level background: Using template switching, researchers captured about one barcoded beta molecule for each two T cells.

Then a second PCR, running roughly 7 to 11 cycles, was carried out with a sample-barcoded 5' primer and a J-beta primer mix. Every cDNA molecule bore a tag from a template-switch adaptor containing 12 random nucleotides. TCRdb reprocessed the 5' RACE reads via MiXCR and lists one record per CDR3 protein. The sample carries 1.5 million to 2 million distinct CDR3 sequences, about 50% recorded once. The CDR3 is 15 amino acids. Trimming pared 6 bases from V and 1 base from J, leaving 15 bases between. Germline CDR1 reads SNHLY; CDR2 reads FYNNEI. The sequencing input was blood. This TCR was sampled from a woman in her 40s in good health. The rearrangement joins TRBV2 to TRBJ1-1, with a weak D call TRBD1 (6 bases). This CDR3 is CASSPYWGQNTEAFF. CDR3 coding DNA: TGTGCCAGCAGCCCCTACTGGGGACAGAACACTGAAGCTTTCTTT.